These T cell receptor beta chains were read from a single sample in a study of blood T cell repertoires in COVID-19. Measured with immunoSEQ multiplex PCR; TCRdb has only the in-frame clones, and not every one. The table lists fewer than 350,000 clones, 80% to 90% of them singletons. Sequenced: peripheral blood. All receptors derive from a woman aged 25-40 years with COVID-19, enrolled during active disease. CDR3s include the opening cysteine and the closing phenylalanine or tryptophan. Each record gives: clone size, D gene, V gene, J gene, CDR3 DNA, CDR3 protein. A D gene is named only where the DNA matches it firmly. Rows may omit the clone size; those that give it use once, few, many or a size class.

>NA|NA|TRBV27|TRBJ2-2
TGTGCCAGCAGTTCCTCAAGGAGGGGGGAGCTGTTTTTT
CASSSSRRGELFF
>once|TRBD2|TRBV3-1/TRBV3-2|TRBJ2-7
TGTGCCAGCAGCCCGAAACGGGCGGGGGGGGAGCAGTACTTC
CASSPKRAGGEQYF
>few|NA|TRBV7-6|TRBJ2-5
TGTGCCAGCAGCCCGCATTCGGGAACCCAGTACTTC
CASSPHSGTQYF
>many|NA|TRBV7-9|TRBJ1-2
TGTGCCAGCAGCCCGGGGGTTACTAACTATGGCTACACCTTC
CASSPGVTNYGYTF
>NA|NA|TRBV19|TRBJ2-1
TGTGCCAGTACTAGGGGTTTAGGCTACAATGAGCAGTTCTTC
CASTRGLGYNEQFF
>NA|TRBD1|TRBV9|TRBJ1-1
TGTGCCAGCAGCCTAACAGGGGACAAGAACACTGAAGCTTTCTTT
CASSLTGDKNTEAFF
>NA|NA|TRBV7-6|TRBJ2-1
TGTGCCAGTGGAGGCCGGTGGGGCAATGAGCAGTTCTTC
CASGGRWGNEQFF
>NA|NA|TRBV18|TRBJ2-1
TGTGCCAGCTCACCATCGCAGGGTGAGCAGTTCTTC
CASSPSQGEQFF
>NA|NA|TRBV7-8|TRBJ1-5
TGTGCCAGCAGCTTAACGGGTACGCAGCCCCAGCATTTT
CASSLTGTQPQHF
>NA|TRBD1|TRBV10-3|TRBJ1-3
TGTGCCATCAGGCCGACAGGGGACCTCTCTGGAAACACCATATATTTT
CAIRPTGDLSGNTIYF
>NA|NA|TRBV3-1/TRBV3-2|TRBJ2-7
TGTGCCAGCAGCCAAGATCCATACCGGGGAGAACTTTCCTACGAGCAGTACTTC
CASSQDPYRGELSYEQYF
>once|NA|TRBV6-5|TRBJ2-5
TGTGCCAGCAGCCGCCAAGAGACCCAGTACTTC
CASSRQETQYF
>NA|TRBD2|TRBV5-1|TRBJ2-7
TGCGCCAGCAGCTTCGGTAGCGGGGCCTACGAGCAGTACTTC
CASSFGSGAYEQYF
>NA|NA|TRBV7-9|TRBJ2-7
TGTGCCAGCAGCTTAGGCCGAACAGGGTTTGACGAGCAGTACTTC
CASSLGRTGFDEQYF
>NA|TRBD1|TRBV5-1|TRBJ2-2
TGCGCCAGCAGCTTAGCCGGGACAGGGCGTACCGGGGAGCTGTTTTTT
CASSLAGTGRTGELFF
>NA|TRBD1|TRBV14|TRBJ1-1
TGTGCCAGCAGCCAAGGGGACAGGGTTTATGTTGAAGCTTTCTTT
CASSQGDRVYVEAFF
>NA|TRBD1|TRBV5-4|TRBJ2-7
TGTGCCAGCAGCTTTAGGACAGGGGGCGGTTACGAGCAGTACTTC
CASSFRTGGGYEQYF
>NA|NA|TRBV10-3|TRBJ2-6
TGTGCCATCAGTGGACAACCTACCAGCTCTGGGGCCAACGTCCTGACTTTC
CAISGQPTSSGANVLTF
>NA|NA|TRBV14|TRBJ1-2
TGTGCCAGCAGCCTATCGCGCTGGGTGGGCCAATATGGCTACACCTTC
CASSLSRWVGQYGYTF
>NA|TRBD1|TRBV5-1|TRBJ1-4
TGCGCCAGTAAGGGACAGGGGGCAACTAATGAAAAACTGTTTTTT
CASKGQGATNEKLFF
>once|NA|TRBV5-4|TRBJ2-7
TGTGCCAGCAGCTTGGAAGGGGGATACTACGAGCAGTACTTC
CASSLEGGYYEQYF
>NA|NA|TRBV19|TRBJ1-5
TGTGCCAGTAGTATAGCCCGGGTTGGGCAGCCCCAGCATTTT
CASSIARVGQPQHF